The clone carrying this T cell receptor (beta chain) was detected many times. The antigen remains unidentified. CDR3 length equals 14 residues. The germline V and J ends were trimmed by 0 bases and 6 bases, with 9 bases remaining between them. Per germline, CDR1 SGHAT and CDR2 FQNNGV. Extraction of total RNA produced a minimum of 5 micrograms from each sample. Alongside a J-beta primer mix, a sample-barcoded 5' primer served in a second PCR lasting roughly 6 to 12 cycles. One entry per CDR3 protein, called by TCRdb with MiXCR from the 5' RACE reads. This table holds 650,000 to 700,000 distinct CDR3 sequences, about a third found once. This sample is drawn from a study of blood T cells in healthy people across ages. Points from the study as a whole: Higher diversity and more naive CD4+ cells were features of long-lived donors, compared to aged donors.

The V and J genes are TRBV11-2 and TRBJ2-1; D is possibly TRBD1 (6 bases). Sequencing was performed on blood. The receptor comes from an elderly woman in good health. The chain's CDR3 is CASSLDRGRNEQFF. The CDR3, as DNA: TGTGCCAGCAGCTTAGACAGGGGACGCAATGAGCAGTTCTTC. The entire variable domain, with the rest obtained from reference TRBV11-2 and TRBJ2-1, is as follows: EAGVAQSPRYKIIEKRQSVAFWCNPISGHATLYWYQQILGQGPKLLIQFQNNGVVDDSQLPKDRFSAERLKGVDSTLKIQPAKLEDSAVYLCASSLDRGRNEQFFGPGTRLTVL.